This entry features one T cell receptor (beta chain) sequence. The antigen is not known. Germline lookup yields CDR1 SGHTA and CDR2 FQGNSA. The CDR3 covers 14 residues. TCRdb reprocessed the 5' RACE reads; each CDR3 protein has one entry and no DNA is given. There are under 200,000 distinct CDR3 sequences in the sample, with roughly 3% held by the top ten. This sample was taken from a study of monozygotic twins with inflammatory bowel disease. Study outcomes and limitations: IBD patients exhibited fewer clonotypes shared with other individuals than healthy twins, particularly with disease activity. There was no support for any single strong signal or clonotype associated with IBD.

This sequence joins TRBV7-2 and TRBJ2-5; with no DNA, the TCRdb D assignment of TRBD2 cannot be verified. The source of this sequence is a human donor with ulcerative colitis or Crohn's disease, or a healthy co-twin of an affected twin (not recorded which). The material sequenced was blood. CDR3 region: CASSRTSARETQYF.